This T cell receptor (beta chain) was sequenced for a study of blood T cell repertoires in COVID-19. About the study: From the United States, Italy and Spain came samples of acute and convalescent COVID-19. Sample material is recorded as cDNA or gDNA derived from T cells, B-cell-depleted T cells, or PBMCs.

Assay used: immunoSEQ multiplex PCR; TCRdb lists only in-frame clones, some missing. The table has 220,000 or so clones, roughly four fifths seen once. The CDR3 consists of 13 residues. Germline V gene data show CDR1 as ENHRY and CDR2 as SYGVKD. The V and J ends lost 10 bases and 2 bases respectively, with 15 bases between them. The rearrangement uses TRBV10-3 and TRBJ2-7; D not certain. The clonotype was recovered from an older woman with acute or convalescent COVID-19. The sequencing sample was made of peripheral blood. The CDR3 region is CATLPGIAYEQYF. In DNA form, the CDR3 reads TGTGCCACCCTACCAGGCATCGCCTACGAGCAGTACTTC.